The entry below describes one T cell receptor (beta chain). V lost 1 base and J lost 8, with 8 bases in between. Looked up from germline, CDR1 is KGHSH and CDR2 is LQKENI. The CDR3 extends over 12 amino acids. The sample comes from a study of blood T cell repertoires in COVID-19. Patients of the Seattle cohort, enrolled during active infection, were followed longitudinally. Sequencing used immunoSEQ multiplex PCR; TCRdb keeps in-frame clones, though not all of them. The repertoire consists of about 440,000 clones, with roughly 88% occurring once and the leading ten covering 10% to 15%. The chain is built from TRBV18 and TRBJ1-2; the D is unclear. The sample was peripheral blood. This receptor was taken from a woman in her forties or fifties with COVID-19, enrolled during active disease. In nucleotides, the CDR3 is TGTGCCAGCTCACCACAGGAGACCGGCTACACCTTC. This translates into CASSPQETGYTF.